The source of this T cell receptor (beta chain) is a study of identical twins. Findings and limits, study-wide: Those out-of-frame alpha sequences shared by twins showed an excess of low generation probability. Models predicted too little out-of-frame TCR alpha sharing in monozygotic twins.

This clonotype was detected only a few times. Antigen: not known. The CDR3 has 13 residues. Trimming removed 6 bases at V and 2 bases at J, with 9 bases between. CDR1 is MNHEY, CDR2 SVGAGI, per germline. cDNA molecules carried unique molecular identifiers, and template switching added a universal primer site. In TCRdb, the 5' RACE reads were re-called with MiXCR into one record per CDR3 protein. In the table there are some 96,000 distinct CDR3 sequences, 5.5% to 7% of which are singletons. Sequencing used memory T cells sorted from blood. This sequence originates from a woman aged 45 to 65 in good health. The chain recombines TRBV6-5 with TRBJ2-3; the D gene is possibly TRBD1 (6 bases). CDR3: CASRRQATDTQYF. The CDR3 nucleotides are TGTGCCAGCAGACGACAGGCCACAGATACGCAGTATTTT.